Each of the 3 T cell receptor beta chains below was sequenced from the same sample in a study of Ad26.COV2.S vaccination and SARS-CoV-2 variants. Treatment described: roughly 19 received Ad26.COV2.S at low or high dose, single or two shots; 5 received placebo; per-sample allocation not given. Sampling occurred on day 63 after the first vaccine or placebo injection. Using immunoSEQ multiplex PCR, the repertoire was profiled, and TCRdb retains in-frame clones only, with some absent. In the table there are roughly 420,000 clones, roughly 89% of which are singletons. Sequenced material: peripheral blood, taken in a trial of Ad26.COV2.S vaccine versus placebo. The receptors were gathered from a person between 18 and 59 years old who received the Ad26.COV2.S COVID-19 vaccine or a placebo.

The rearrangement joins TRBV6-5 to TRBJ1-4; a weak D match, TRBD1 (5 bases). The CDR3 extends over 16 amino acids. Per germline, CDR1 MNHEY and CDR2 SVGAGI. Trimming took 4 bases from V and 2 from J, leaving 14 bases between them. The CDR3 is CASSSPKGPTNEKLFF. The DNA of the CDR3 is TGTGCCAGCAGTTCTCCCAAGGGGCCGACTAATGAAAAACTGTTTTTT.

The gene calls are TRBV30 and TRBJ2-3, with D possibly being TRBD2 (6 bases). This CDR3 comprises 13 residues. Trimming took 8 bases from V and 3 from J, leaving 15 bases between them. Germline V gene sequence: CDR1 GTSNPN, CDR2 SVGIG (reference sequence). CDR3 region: CAGLTRATDTQYF. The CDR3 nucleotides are TGTGCCGGCCTGACTAGGGCGACAGATACGCAGTATTTT.

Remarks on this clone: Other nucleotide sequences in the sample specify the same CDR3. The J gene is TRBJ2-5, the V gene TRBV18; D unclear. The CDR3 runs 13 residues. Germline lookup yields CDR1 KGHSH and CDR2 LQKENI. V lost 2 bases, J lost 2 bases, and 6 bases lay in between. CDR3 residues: CASSPSLQETQYF. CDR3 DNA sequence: TGTGCCAGCTCACCAAGCCTTCAAGAGACCCAGTACTTC.